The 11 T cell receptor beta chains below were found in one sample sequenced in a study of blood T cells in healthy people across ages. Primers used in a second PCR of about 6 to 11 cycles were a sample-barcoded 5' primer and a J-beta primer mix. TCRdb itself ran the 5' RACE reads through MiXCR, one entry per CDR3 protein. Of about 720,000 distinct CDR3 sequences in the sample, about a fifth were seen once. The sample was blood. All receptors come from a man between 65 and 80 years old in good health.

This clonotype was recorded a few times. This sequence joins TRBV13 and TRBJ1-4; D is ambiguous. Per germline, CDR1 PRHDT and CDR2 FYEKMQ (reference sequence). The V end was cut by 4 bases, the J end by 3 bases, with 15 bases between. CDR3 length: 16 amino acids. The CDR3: CASSSAANGANEKLFF. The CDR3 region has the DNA TGTGCCAGCAGCTCGGCGGCCAATGGGGCTAATGAAAAACTGTTTTTT.

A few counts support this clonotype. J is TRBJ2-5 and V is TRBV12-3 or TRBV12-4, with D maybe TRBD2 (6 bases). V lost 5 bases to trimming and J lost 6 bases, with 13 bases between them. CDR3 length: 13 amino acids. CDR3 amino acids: CASSRGLVQTQYF. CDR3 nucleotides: TGTGCCAGCAGTCGGGGACTCGTTCAGACCCAGTACTTC.

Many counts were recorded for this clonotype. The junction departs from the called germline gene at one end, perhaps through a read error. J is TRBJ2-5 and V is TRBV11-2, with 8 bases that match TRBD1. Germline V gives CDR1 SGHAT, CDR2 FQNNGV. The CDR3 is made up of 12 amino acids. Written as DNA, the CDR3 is TGTGCCAGCAGCTCCGCGGGACAGGACCCGAACTTC. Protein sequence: CASSSAGQDPNF.

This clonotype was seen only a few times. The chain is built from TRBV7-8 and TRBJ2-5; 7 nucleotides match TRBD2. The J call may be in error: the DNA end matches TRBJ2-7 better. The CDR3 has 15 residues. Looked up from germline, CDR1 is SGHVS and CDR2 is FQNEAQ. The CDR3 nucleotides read TGTGCCAGCAGCTCGATGGGAGGGGTGTTTGACGAGCAGTACTTC. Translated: CASSSMGGVFDEQYF.

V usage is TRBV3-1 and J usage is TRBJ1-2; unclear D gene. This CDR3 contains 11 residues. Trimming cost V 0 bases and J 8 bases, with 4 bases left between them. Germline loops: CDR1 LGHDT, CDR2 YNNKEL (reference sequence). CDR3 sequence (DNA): TGTGCCAGCAGCCAAGAATTAGGCTACACCTTC. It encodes CASSQELGYTF.

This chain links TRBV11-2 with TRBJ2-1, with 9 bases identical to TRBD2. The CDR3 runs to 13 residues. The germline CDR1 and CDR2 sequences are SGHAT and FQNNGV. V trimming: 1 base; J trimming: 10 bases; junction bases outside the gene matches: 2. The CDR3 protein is CASSLVSGREQFF. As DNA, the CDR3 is TGTGCCAGCAGCTTAGTGAGCGGGAGGGAGCAGTTCTTC.

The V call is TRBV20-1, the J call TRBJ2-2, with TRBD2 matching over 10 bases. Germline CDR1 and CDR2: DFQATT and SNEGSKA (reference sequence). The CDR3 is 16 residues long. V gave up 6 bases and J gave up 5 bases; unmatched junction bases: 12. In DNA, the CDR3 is TGCAGTGCGCGACTAGCGGGCATGCGAGAAACCGGGGAGCTGTTTTTT. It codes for CSARLAGMRETGELFF.

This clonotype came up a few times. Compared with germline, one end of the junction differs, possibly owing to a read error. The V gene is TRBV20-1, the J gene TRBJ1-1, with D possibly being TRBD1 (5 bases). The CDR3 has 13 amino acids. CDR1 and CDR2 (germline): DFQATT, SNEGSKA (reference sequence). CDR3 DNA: TGCGGTGCTAGAATGACAGCTAGGACTGAAGCTTTCTTT. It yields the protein CGARMTARTEAFF.

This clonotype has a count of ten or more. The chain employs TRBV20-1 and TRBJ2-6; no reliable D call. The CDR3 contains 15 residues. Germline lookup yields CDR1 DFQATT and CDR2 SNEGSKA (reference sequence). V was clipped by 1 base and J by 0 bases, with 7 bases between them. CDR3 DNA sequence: TGCAGTGCTAGAGGTACACCCTCTGGGGCCAACGTCCTGACTTTC. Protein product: CSARGTPSGANVLTF.

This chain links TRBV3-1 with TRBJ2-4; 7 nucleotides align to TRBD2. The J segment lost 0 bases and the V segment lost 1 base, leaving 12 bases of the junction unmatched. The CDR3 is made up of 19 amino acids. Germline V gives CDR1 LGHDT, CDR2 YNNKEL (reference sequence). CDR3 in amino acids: CASSQGPRTGGLAKNIQYF. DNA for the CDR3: TGTGCCAGCAGCCAAGGGCCCCGGACGGGAGGCCTAGCCAAAAACATTCAGTACTTC.

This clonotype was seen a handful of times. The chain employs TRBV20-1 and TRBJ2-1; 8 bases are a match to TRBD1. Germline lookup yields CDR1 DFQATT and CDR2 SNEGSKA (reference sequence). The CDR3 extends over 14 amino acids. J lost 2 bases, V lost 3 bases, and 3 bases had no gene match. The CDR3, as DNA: TGCAGTGCTAGGAAGGACAGGGCCTACAATGAGCAGTTCTTC. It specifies CSARKDRAYNEQFF.